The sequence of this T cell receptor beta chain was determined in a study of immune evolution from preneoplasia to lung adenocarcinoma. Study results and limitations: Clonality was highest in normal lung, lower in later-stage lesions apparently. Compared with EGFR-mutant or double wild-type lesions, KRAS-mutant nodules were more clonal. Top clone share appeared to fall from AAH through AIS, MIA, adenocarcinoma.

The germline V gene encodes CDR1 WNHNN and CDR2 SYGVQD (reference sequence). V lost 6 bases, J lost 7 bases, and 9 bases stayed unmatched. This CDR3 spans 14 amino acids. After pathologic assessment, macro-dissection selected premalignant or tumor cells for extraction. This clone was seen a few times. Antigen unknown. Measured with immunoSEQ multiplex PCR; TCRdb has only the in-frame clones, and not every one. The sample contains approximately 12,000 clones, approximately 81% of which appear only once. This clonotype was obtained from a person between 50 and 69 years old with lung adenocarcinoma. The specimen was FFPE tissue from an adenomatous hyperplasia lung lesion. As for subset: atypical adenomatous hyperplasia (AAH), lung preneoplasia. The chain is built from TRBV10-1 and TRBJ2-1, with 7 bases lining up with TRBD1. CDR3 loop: CASSAGTVLNEQFF. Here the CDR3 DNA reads TGCGCCAGCAGCGCTGGGACAGTACTAAATGAGCAGTTCTTC.